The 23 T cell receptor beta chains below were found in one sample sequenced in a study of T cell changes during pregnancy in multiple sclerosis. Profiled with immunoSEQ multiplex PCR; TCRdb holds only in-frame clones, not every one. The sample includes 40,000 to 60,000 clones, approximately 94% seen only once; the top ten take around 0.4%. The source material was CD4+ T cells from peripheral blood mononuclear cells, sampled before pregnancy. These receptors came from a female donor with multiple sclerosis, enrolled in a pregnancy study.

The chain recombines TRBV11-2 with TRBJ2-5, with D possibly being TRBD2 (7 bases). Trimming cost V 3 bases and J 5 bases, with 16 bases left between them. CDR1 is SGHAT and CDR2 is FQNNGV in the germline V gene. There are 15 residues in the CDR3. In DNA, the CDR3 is TGTGCCAGCAGCTTGGGGACACTCGGGAGGGAGACCCAGTACTTC. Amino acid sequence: CASSLGTLGRETQYF.

CDR3 nucleotides: TGCGCCAGCAGCCATCCCCCTCTATACGAGCAGTACTTC. Translated: CASSHPPLYEQYF. V usage is TRBV4-1 and J usage is TRBJ2-7; D unclear. Germline V CDR1 and CDR2: MGHRA, YSYEKL. The V gene lost 3 bases and the J gene lost 4 bases, with 10 bases spanning the gap. The CDR3 has 13 amino acids.

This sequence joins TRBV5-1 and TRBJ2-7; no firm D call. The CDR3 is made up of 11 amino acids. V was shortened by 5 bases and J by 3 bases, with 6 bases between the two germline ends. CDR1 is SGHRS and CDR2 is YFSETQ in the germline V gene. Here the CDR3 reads CASSRNYEQYF. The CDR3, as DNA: TGCGCCAGCAGTCGTAACTACGAGCAGTACTTC.

The CDR3 bases are TGCGCCAGCAGCTTGGACAGGGTCACTGAAGCTTTCTTT. As protein: CASSLDRVTEAFF. The genes are TRBV5-1 and TRBJ1-1; D is possibly TRBD1 (6 bases). The CDR3 contains 13 residues. Germline-derived CDR1 and CDR2 are SGHRS and YFSETQ. The V and J ends lost 0 bases and 4 bases respectively, with 7 bases between them.

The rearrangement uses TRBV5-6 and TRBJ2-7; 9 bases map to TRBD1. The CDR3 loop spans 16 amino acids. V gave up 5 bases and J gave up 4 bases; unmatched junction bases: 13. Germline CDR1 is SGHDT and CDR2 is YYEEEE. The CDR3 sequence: CASSLFRDRALYEQYF. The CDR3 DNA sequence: TGTGCCAGCAGTCTGTTCCGGGACAGGGCCCTTTACGAGCAGTACTTC.

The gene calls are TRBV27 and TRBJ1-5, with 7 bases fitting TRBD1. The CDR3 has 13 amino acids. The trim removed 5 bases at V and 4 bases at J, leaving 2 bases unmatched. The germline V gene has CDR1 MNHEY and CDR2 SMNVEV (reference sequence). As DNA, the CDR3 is TGTGCCAGCAGTCCAGGGGGAAATCAGCCCCAGCATTTT. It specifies CASSPGGNQPQHF.

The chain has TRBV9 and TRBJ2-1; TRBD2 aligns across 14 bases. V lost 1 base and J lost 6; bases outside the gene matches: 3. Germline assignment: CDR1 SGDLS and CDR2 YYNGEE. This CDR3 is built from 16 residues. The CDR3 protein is CASSVYGTSGSNEQFF. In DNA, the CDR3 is TGTGCCAGCAGCGTATACGGGACTAGCGGGAGCAATGAGCAGTTCTTC.

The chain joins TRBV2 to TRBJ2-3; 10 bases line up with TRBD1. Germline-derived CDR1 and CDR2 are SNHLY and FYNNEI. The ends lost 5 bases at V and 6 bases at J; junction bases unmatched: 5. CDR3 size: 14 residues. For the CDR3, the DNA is TGTGCCAGCAGTCGACAGGGGGCACGGGATACGCAGTATTTT. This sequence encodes CASSRQGARDTQYF.

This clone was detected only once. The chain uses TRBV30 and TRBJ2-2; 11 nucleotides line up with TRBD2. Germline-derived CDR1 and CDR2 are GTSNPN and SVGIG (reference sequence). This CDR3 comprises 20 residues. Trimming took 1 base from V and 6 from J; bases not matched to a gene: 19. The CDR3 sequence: CAWSARTSGSFRGSAGELFF. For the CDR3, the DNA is TGTGCCTGGAGTGCTAGGACTAGCGGGTCCTTTCGAGGATCGGCCGGGGAGCTGTTTTTT. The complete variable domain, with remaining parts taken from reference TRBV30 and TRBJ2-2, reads SQTIHQWPATLVQPVGSPLSLECTVEGTSNPNLYWYRQAAGRGLQLLFYSVGIGQISSEVPQNLSASRPQDRQFILSSKKLLLSDSGFYLCAWSARTSGSFRGSAGELFFGEGSRLTVL.

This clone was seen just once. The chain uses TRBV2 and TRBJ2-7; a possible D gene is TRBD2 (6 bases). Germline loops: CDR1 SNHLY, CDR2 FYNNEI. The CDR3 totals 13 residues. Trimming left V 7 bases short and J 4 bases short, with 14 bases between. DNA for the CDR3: TGTGCCAGCAAGGGAGGTAACACTTACGAGCAGTACTTC. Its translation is CASKGGNTYEQYF.

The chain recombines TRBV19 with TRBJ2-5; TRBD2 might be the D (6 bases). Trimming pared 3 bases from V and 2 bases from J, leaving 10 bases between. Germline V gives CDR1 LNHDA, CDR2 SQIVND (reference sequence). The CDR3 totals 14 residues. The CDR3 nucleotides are TGTGCCAGTAGTATGTCTAGCGCTCAAGAGACCCAGTACTTC. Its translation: CASSMSSAQETQYF.

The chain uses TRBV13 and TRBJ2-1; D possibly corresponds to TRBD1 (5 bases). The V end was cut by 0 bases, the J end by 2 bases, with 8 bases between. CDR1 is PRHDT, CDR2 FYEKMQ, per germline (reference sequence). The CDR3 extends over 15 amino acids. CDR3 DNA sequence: TGTGCCAGCAGCTTAGGGCAGGGAACCTACAATGAGCAGTTCTTC. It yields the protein CASSLGQGTYNEQFF. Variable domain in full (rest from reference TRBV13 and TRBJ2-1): AAGVIQSPRHLIKEKRETATLKCYPIPRHDTVYWYQQGPGQDPQFLISFYEKMQSDKGSIPDRFSAQQFSDYHSELNMSSLELGDSALYFCASSLGQGTYNEQFFGPGTRLTVL.

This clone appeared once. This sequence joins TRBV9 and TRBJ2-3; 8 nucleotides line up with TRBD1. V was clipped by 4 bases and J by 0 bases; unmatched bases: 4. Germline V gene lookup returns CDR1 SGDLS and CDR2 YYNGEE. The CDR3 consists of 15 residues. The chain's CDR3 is CASSPRDRSTDTQYF. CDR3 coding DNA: TGTGCCAGCAGCCCAAGGGACAGGAGCACAGATACGCAGTATTTT.

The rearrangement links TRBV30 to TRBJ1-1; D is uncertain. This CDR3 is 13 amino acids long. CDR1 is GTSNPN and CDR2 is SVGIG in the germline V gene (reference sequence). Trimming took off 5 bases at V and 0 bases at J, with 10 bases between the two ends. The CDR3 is CAWGPGMNTEAFF. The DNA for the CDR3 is TGTGCCTGGGGCCCGGGGATGAACACTGAAGCTTTCTTT.

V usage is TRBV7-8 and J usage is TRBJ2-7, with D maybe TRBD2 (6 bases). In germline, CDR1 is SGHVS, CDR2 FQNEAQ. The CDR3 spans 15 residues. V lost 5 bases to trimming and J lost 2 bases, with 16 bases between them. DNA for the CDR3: TGTGCCAGCAGCCCTCAGCGGGTGTGGCCCTACGAGCAGTACTTC. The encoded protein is CASSPQRVWPYEQYF.

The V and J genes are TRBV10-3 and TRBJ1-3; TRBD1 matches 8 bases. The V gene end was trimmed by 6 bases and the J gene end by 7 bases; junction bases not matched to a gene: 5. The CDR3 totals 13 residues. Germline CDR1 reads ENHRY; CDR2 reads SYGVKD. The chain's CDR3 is CAIRDQGANTIYF. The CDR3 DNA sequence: TGTGCCATCAGGGATCAGGGGGCGAACACCATATATTTT.

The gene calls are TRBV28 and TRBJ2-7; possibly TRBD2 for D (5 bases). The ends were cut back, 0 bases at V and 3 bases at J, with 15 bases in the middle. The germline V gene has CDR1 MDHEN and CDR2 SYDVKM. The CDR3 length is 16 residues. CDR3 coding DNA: TGTGCCAGCAGTTTATGGGGCCTAGCTACCGTCTACGAGCAGTACTTC. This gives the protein CASSLWGLATVYEQYF.

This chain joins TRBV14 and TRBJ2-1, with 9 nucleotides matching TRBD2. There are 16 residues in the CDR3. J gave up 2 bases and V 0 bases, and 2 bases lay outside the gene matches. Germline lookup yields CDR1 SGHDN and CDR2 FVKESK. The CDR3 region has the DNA TGTGCCAGCAGCCAAGAAGGCGGGAGGGCCTACAATGAGCAGTTCTTC. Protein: CASSQEGGRAYNEQFF.

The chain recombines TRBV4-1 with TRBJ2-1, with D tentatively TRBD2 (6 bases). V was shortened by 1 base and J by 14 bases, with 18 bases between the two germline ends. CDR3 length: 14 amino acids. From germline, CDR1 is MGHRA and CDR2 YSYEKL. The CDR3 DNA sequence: TGCGCCAGCAGCCAAGGGACTACCCCGGGAACGAAGTTCTTC. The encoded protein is CASSQGTTPGTKFF.

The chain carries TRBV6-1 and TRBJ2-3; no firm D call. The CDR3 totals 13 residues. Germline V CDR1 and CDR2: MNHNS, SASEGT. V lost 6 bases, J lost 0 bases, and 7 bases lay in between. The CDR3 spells CASRRLSTDTQYF. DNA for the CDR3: TGTGCCAGCAGGAGACTTAGCACAGATACGCAGTATTTT.

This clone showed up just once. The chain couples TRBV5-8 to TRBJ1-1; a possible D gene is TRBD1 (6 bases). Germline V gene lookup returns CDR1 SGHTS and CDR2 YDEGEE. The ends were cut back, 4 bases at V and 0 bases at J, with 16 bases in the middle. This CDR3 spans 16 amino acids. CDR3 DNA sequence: TGTGCCAGCAGCGCGAATAAGGGGGGGTTGAACACTGAAGCTTTCTTT. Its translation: CASSANKGGLNTEAFF.

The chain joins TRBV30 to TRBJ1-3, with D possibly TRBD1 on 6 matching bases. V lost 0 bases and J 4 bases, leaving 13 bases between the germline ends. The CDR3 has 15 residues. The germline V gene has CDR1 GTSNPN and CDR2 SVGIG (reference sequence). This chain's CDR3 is CAWSVGQGLGNTIYF. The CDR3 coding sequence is TGTGCCTGGAGTGTTGGCCAGGGGTTAGGAAACACCATATATTTT.

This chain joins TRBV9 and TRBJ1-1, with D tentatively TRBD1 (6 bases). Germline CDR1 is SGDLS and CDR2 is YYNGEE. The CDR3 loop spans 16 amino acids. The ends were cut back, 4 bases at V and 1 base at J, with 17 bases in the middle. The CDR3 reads CASSSRGGQQNTEAFF. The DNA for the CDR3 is TGTGCCAGCAGCTCGCGCGGAGGACAGCAGAACACTGAAGCTTTCTTT.